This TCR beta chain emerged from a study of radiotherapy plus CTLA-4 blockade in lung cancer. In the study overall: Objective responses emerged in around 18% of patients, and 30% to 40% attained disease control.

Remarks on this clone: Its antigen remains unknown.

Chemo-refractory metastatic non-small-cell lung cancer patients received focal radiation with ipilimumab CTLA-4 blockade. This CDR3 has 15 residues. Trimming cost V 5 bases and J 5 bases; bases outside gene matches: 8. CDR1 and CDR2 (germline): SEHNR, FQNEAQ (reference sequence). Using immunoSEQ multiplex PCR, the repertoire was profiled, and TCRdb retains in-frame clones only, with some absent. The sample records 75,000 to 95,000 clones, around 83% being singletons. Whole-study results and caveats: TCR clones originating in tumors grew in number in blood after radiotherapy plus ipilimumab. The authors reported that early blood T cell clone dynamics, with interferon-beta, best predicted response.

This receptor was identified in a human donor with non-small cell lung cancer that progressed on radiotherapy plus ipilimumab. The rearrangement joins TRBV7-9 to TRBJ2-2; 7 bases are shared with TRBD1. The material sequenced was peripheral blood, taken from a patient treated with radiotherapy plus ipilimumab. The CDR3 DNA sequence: TGTGCCAGCAGCACGACAGGGTTCAGGACCGGGGAGCTGTTTTTT. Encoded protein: CASSTTGFRTGELFF.